Following are 27 T cell receptor beta chains from one sample sequenced in a study of beta chain features in type 1 diabetes. Study results and limitations: Shorter TCRB CDR3s, moderately but significantly so, were found in Type 1 diabetes patients in all four CD4+ subsets.

Reverse transcription of all isolated RNA meant that expressed TCRB transcripts were sequenced. Libraries were prepared by immunoSEQ multiplex PCR; TCRdb keeps only in-frame clonotypes and omits some of them. Among about 260,000 clones listed, around 24% were seen once. Their cognate antigens are unknown. Sequenced sample: naive CD4+ T cells from blood. The receptors stem from a woman aged 25 to 45 with type 1 diabetes.

This clone has just a few counts. The sample has other DNA sequences that encode this CDR3 too. This sequence joins TRBV18 and TRBJ1-5; TRBD1 matches at 8 bases. The CDR3 covers 14 residues. V shed 3 bases and J 5 bases; nucleotides not matched to a gene: 3. Germline CDR1 reads KGHSH; CDR2 reads LQKENI. CDR3 sequence reads: CASSPGQGDQPQHF. The CDR3 region has the DNA TGTGCCAGCTCACCCGGACAGGGCGATCAGCCCCAGCATTTT.

V gene TRBV5-4 combines with J gene TRBJ1-2; 9 bases agree with TRBD1. The V and J ends lost 7 bases and 3 bases, in that order; junction bases with no gene match: 7. Germline assignment: CDR1 SGHNT and CDR2 YYREEE (reference sequence). The CDR3 loop spans 14 amino acids. CDR3 bases: TGTGCCAGCGGGGTGAGGGACAGGGACTATGGCTACACCTTC. Protein: CASGVRDRDYGYTF.

V gene TRBV30 combines with J gene TRBJ1-1; TRBD1 agrees at 7 bases. Trimming took 2 bases from V and 3 from J; bases not matched to a gene: 3. The length of the CDR3 is 13 residues. Germline CDR1 GTSNPN, CDR2 SVGIG (reference sequence). In nucleotides, the CDR3 is TGTGCCTGGAGTAGGGGGCATGACACTGAAGCTTTCTTT. Translation gives CAWSRGHDTEAFF.

The rearrangement links TRBV7-3 to TRBJ2-5; perhaps TRBD1 as D (6 bases). The CDR3 runs 14 residues. V shed 1 base and J shed 5 bases, with 11 bases lying between them. The V gene's germline CDR1 is SGHTA and CDR2 FQGTGA. CDR3 sequence: CASSLMGAEETQYF. CDR3 nucleotide sequence: TGTGCCAGCAGCTTAATGGGGGCGGAGGAGACCCAGTACTTC.

V and J are TRBV6-1 and TRBJ1-5; D not resolved. V shed 4 bases and J shed 0 bases, with 4 bases lying between them. The CDR3 covers 13 residues. Germline assignment: CDR1 MNHNS and CDR2 SASEGT. The CDR3 protein is CASSAFSNQPQHF. The CDR3, as DNA: TGTGCCAGCAGTGCCTTTAGCAATCAGCCCCAGCATTTT.

The chain employs TRBV6-1 and TRBJ2-1; 9 nucleotides match TRBD2. Trimming cost V 10 bases and J 11 bases; bases outside gene matches: 9. CDR1 and CDR2 from the germline V gene are MNHNS and SASEGT. The CDR3 runs to 12 residues. CDR3 sequence: CATRVSGSQQFF. CDR3 coding DNA: TGTGCCACCCGGGTTAGCGGGAGTCAGCAGTTCTTC.

This rearrangement joins TRBV29-1 to TRBJ2-5; 14 nucleotides agree with TRBD2. The CDR3 totals 14 residues. With V trimmed by 3 bases and J by 5 bases, 2 bases remained unmatched. Per the germline V gene, CDR1 is SQVTM and CDR2 is ANQGSEA. The CDR3, as DNA: TGCAGCGTTGAGGGACTAGCGGGAGTGGAGACCCAGTACTTC. It codes for CSVEGLAGVETQYF.

On this clone itself: At one boundary the junction diverges from the germline segment, which might be a read error. This sample also contains other DNA sequences that code for the same CDR3. The chain recombines TRBV29-1 with TRBJ2-5; D is possibly TRBD1 (6 bases). This CDR3 is 14 amino acids long. Germline V gives CDR1 SQVTM, CDR2 ANQGSEA. The CDR3 is CSVAKGGRGETQYF. Here the CDR3 DNA reads TGCAGCGTTGCCAAAGGGGGTAGAGGGGAGACCCAATACTTC.

CDR3 sequence reads: CASSDIAGPGEQYF. The CDR3 coding sequence is TGTGCCAGCAGCGATATAGCGGGTCCGGGTGAGCAGTACTTC. This chain joins TRBV9 and TRBJ2-7; 7 nucleotides agree with TRBD2. After removal of 3 bases from V and 7 bases from J, the junction contained 10 bases not matched to a gene. CDR3 length: 14 amino acids. Looked up from germline, CDR1 is SGDLS and CDR2 is YYNGEE.

The chain couples TRBV4-1 to TRBJ1-5; 10 nucleotides line up with TRBD1. CDR1 and CDR2 from the germline V gene are MGHRA and YSYEKL. V trimming: 4 bases; J trimming: 2 bases; junction bases outside the gene matches: 2. This CDR3 comprises 15 residues. The CDR3 DNA sequence: TGCGCCAGCAGCCCCGGGACAGGGGGCAATCAGCCCCAGCATTTT. It encodes CASSPGTGGNQPQHF.

There are a few counts of this clone. The CDR3 reads CASSLATDYGYTF. In DNA, the CDR3 is TGTGCCAGCAGTCTGGCGACAGACTATGGCTACACCTTC. The V and J genes are TRBV28 and TRBJ1-2, with D perhaps matching TRBD1 (5 bases). Trimming took 5 bases from V and 3 from J, leaving 10 bases between them. CDR1 MDHEN and CDR2 SYDVKM come from the germline V gene. CDR3 length: 13 amino acids.

This rearrangement joins TRBV7-3 to TRBJ2-2; perhaps TRBD2 as D (6 bases). Germline-derived CDR1 and CDR2 are SGHTA and FQGTGA. The CDR3 is 14 amino acids. The ends were cut back, 4 bases at V and 6 bases at J, with 12 bases in the middle. The chain's CDR3 is CASSSGLQPGELFF. The CDR3 nucleotides are TGTGCCAGCAGCTCGGGACTTCAACCCGGGGAGCTGTTTTTT.

The chain is built from TRBV25-1 and TRBJ2-7; 8 bases are a match to TRBD2. J was trimmed by 7 bases and V by 1 base; bases with no gene match: 3. The CDR3 is 13 residues long. CDR1 is MGHDK, CDR2 SYGVNS, per germline. CDR3 region: CASSEWSGGEQYF. CDR3 DNA sequence: TGTGCCAGCAGTGAATGGTCGGGAGGGGAGCAGTACTTC.

The rearrangement links TRBV18 to TRBJ2-6, with D unclear. From germline, CDR1 is KGHSH and CDR2 LQKENI. The CDR3 sequence is 16 residues long. The V end lost 4 bases, the J end lost 2 bases, and 12 bases lay between the germline ends. The CDR3 region has the DNA TGTGCCAGCTCACTGTTGCTTGTAGCTGGGGCCAACGTCCTGACTTTC. It translates to CASSLLLVAGANVLTF.

The rearrangement links TRBV5-1 to TRBJ2-3, with 8 positions matching TRBD1. CDR1 and CDR2 (germline): SGHRS, YFSETQ. This CDR3 contains 16 residues. V lost 5 bases, J lost 2 bases, and 10 bases stayed unmatched. CDR3 sequence: CASSQGPTGDTDTQYF. The CDR3 nucleotides are TGCGCCAGCAGTCAGGGGCCGACAGGGGACACAGATACGCAGTATTTT. The whole variable domain, filled in from reference TRBV5-1 and TRBJ2-3, reads KAGVTQTPRYLIKTRGQQVTLSCSPISGHRSVSWYQQTPGQGLQFLFEYFSETQRNKGNFPGRFSGRQFSNSRSEMNVSTLELGDSALYLCASSQGPTGDTDTQYFGPGTRLTVL.

The J gene is TRBJ2-3, the V gene TRBV10-3, with D possibly being TRBD2 (5 bases). The CDR3 sequence is 14 residues long. V dropped 4 bases and J dropped 2 bases, with 10 bases sitting between them. In germline, CDR1 is ENHRY, CDR2 SYGVKD. CDR3 loop: CAISVQTTTDTQYF. CDR3 in DNA: TGTGCCATCAGTGTGCAGACTACCACAGATACGCAGTATTTT.

The chain combines TRBV5-1 with TRBJ2-7, with TRBD1 identical over 9 bases. V lost 4 bases, J lost 2 bases, and 4 bases stayed unmatched. Germline-derived CDR1 and CDR2 are SGHRS and YFSETQ. The CDR3 runs 14 residues. CDR3 sequence (DNA): TGCGCCAGCAGCCGGGGACAGGGTCCCTACGAGCAGTACTTC. Translating it yields CASSRGQGPYEQYF. Full variable domain (remainder filled in from reference TRBV5-1 and TRBJ2-7): KAGVTQTPRYLIKTRGQQVTLSCSPISGHRSVSWYQQTPGQGLQFLFEYFSETQRNKGNFPGRFSGRQFSNSRSEMNVSTLELGDSALYLCASSRGQGPYEQYFGPGTRLTVT.

The chain recombines TRBV18 with TRBJ1-2, with TRBD1 identical over 8 bases. V was clipped by 3 bases and J by 6 bases; unmatched bases: 6. CDR3 length equals 14 residues. Germline V lookup: CDR1 KGHSH, CDR2 LQKENI. The CDR3 DNA is TGTGCCAGCTCACCGACGGACAGGGAGAATGGCTACACCTTC. Its protein is CASSPTDRENGYTF.

V is TRBV6-5 and J is TRBJ1-4; 8 bases are shared with TRBD1. Germline values: CDR1 MNHEY, CDR2 SVGAGI. The J segment lost 4 bases and the V segment lost 0 bases, leaving 1 base of the junction unmatched. The CDR3 length is 15 residues. CDR3 DNA: TGTGCCAGCAGTTACTCACAGGGGGATAATGAAAAACTGTTTTTT. Translated: CASSYSQGDNEKLFF.

The rearrangement uses TRBV5-6 and TRBJ1-1; TRBD1 aligns across 7 bases. Germline V gives CDR1 SGHDT, CDR2 YYEEEE. Germline trimming cut 0 bases from V and 5 bases from J; bases unmatched to any gene: 7. The CDR3 has 15 amino acids. CDR3 amino acids: CASSLGLQGVTEAFF. The DNA of the CDR3 is TGTGCCAGCAGCTTGGGTCTGCAGGGGGTTACTGAAGCTTTCTTT.

The chain employs TRBV7-9 and TRBJ1-1; D perhaps matches TRBD1 (6 bases). Germline CDR1 and CDR2: SEHNR and FQNEAQ (reference sequence). The CDR3 loop spans 16 amino acids. The V gene lost 4 bases and the J gene lost 0 bases, with 15 bases spanning the gap. CDR3 in amino acids: CASSSRQAPLNTEAFF. In DNA form, the CDR3 reads TGTGCCAGCAGCTCCAGACAGGCGCCCTTGAACACTGAAGCTTTCTTT. Looking up the rest from reference TRBV7-9 and TRBJ1-1 gives the full variable domain: DTGVSQNPRHKITKRGQNVTFRCDPISEHNRLYWYRQTLGQGPEFLTYFQNEAQLEKSRLLSDRFSAERPKGSFSTLEIQRTEQGDSAMYLCASSSRQAPLNTEAFFGQGTRLTVV.

The J gene is TRBJ1-4, the V gene TRBV9, with D possibly being TRBD1 (6 bases). V was clipped by 3 bases and J by 4 bases, with 10 bases between them. Germline CDR1 is SGDLS and CDR2 is YYNGEE. The CDR3 runs to 14 residues. The chain's CDR3 is CASSGRDINEKLFF. The CDR3, as DNA: TGTGCCAGCAGCGGAAGGGACATTAATGAAAAACTGTTTTTT.

The CDR3 region is CASSRDRGTSDNEQFF. For the CDR3, the DNA is TGCGCCAGCAGCCGGGACAGAGGAACCTCGGACAATGAGCAGTTCTTC. The J gene is TRBJ2-1, the V gene TRBV5-1, with 7 bases fitting TRBD1. Per germline, CDR1 SGHRS and CDR2 YFSETQ. V dropped 4 bases and J dropped 5; count of bases not matched to a gene: 12. The CDR3 covers 16 residues.

The chain joins TRBV11-2 to TRBJ2-3; possible D gene TRBD2, 5 bases. The CDR3 spans 14 residues. V lost 5 bases and J 2 bases, leaving 11 bases between the germline ends. Germline V CDR1 and CDR2: SGHAT, FQNNGV. The CDR3 reads CASSPGLTTDTQYF. In nucleotides, the CDR3 is TGTGCCAGCAGCCCAGGACTGACCACAGATACGCAGTATTTT.

This chain links TRBV28 with TRBJ2-3; 15 bases line up with TRBD2. CDR3 length: 16 residues. Germline V gene sequence: CDR1 MDHEN, CDR2 SYDVKM. V dropped 6 bases and J dropped 6; count of bases not matched to a gene: 7. The CDR3 is CASSPGLAGGMDTQYF. DNA of the CDR3: TGTGCCAGCAGCCCTGGACTAGCGGGAGGGATGGATACGCAGTATTTT.

The chain employs TRBV9 and TRBJ2-1; 11 bases are shared with TRBD1. The V gene end was trimmed by 3 bases and the J gene end by 7 bases; junction bases not matched to a gene: 9. CDR1 SGDLS and CDR2 YYNGEE come from the germline V gene. This CDR3 is built from 16 residues. The CDR3 region is CASSALSGTGGNEQFF. As DNA, the CDR3 is TGTGCCAGCAGCGCCCTCTCCGGGACAGGGGGGAATGAGCAGTTCTTC. The entire variable domain, with the rest obtained from reference TRBV9 and TRBJ2-1, is as follows: DSGVTQTPKHLITATGQRVTLRCSPRSGDLSVYWYQQSLDQGLQFLIQYYNGEERAKGNILERFSAQQFPDLHSELNLSSLELGDSALYFCASSALSGTGGNEQFFGPGTRLTVL.

This clone was counted only a few times. The rearrangement links TRBV5-1 to TRBJ2-3; the D gene is possibly TRBD2 (5 bases). V lost 0 bases and J 6 bases, leaving 14 bases between the germline ends. Germline CDR1 is SGHRS and CDR2 is YFSETQ. The CDR3 is 15 residues long. The DNA for the CDR3 is TGCGCCAGCAGCTTGGATCGGCTAGCTAGGGATACGCAGTATTTT. Protein: CASSLDRLARDTQYF.